Here is one T cell receptor (beta chain) with its context. Its antigen is not known. Mismatch with germline at one junction end may stem from a read error. The data belong to a study of cytomegalovirus exposure and HLA in healthy donors. Broader study findings: There were about 160 TCR beta chains listed as cytomegalovirus-associated.

13 Jbeta primers and 60 Vbeta primers were used for the PCR. In the original processing: Later, an analysis found 65 million to 85 million unique TCR beta chains, and 8.5 million to 14 million of these were shared. The table came from immunoSEQ multiplex PCR; TCRdb's copy has only in-frame clones and leaves some out. That table is the source of V, J and clone size, and D and trimming were worked out from the DNA. Of 100,000 to 150,000 clones listed, around three quarters were seen once; the top ten hold just over 2.5%. The CDR3 covers 13 residues. Germline V CDR1 and CDR2: GTSNPN, SVGIG (reference sequence).

Sequencing was performed on PBMCs. This chain uses TRBV30 with TRBJ1-2, with a tentative D call TRBD1 (6 bases). The TCR was taken from a man younger than 45 in good health and CMV-seronegative. CDR3 loop: CAWSRGEGYGYPF. The CDR3 DNA reads as TGTGCCTGGAGTAGGGGGGAGGGCTATGGCTACCCCTTC.